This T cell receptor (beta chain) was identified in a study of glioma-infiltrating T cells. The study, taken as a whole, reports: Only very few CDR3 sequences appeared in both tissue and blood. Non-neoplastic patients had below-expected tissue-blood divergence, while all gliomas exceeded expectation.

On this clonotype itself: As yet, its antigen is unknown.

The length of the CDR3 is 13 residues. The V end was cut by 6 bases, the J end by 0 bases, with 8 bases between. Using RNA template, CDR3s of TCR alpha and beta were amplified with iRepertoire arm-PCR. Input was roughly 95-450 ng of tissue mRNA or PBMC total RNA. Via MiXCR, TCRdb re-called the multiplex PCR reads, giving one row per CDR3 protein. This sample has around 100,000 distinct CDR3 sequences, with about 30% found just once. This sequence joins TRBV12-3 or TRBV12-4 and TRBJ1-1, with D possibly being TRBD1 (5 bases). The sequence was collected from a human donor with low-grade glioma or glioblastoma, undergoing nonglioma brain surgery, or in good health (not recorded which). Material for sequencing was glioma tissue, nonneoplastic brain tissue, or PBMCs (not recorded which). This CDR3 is CASRRQLNTEAFF. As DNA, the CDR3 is TGTGCCAGCAGGAGACAGTTGAACACTGAAGCTTTCTTT.